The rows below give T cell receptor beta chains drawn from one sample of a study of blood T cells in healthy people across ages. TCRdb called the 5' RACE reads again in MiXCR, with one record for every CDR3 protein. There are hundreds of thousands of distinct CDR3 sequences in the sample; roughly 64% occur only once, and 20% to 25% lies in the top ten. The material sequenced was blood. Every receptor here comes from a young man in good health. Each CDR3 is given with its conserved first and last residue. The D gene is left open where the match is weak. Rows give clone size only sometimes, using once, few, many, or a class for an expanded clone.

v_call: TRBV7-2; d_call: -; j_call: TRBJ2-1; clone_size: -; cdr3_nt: TGTGCCAGCAGCTTCGCTAGTGAGCAGTTCTTC; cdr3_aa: CASSFASEQFF
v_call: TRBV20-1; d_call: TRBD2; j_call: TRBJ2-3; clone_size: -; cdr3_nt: TGCAGTGCTAGTGGGGCGGGGGGGACCACAGATACGCAGTATTTT; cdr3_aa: CSASGAGGTTDTQYF
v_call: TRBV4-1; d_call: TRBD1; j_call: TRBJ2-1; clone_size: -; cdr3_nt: TGCGCCAGCAGCCAGAGGGACAGTTACAATGAGCAGTTCTTC; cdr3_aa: CASSQRDSYNEQFF
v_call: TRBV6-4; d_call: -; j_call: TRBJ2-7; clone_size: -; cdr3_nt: TGTGCCAGCAGTGCCGGGGACCCTCCCTACGAGCAGTACTTC; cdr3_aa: CASSAGDPPYEQYF
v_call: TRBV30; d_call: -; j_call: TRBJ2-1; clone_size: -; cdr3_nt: TGTGCCCGGACAAGGGCATACAATGAGCAGTTCTTC; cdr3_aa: CARTRAYNEQFF
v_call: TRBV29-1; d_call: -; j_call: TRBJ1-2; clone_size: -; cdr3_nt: TGCAGCGTTGACGCAGGCCTAAACTATGGCTACACCTTC; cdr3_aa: CSVDAGLNYGYTF
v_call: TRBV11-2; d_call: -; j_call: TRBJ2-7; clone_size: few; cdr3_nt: TGTGCCAGCAGCTCCGGGAGTTATCTCTACGAGCAGTACTTC; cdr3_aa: CASSSGSYLYEQYF
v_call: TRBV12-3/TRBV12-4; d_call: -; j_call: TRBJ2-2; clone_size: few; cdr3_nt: TGTGCCAGCACAAAAAGTTTTCAAGTGCTGTTTTTT; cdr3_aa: CASTKSFQVLFF
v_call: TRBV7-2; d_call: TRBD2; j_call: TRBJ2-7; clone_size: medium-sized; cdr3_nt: TGTGCCAGCAGCCTAACTAGCGGGGCCCACGAGCAGTACTTC; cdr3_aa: CASSLTSGAHEQYF
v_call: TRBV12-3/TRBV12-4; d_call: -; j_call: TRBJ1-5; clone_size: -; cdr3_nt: TGTGCCAGCAGTCGACAGGTTAATCAGCCCCAGCATTTT; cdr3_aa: CASSRQVNQPQHF
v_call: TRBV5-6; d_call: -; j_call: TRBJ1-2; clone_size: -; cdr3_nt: TGTGCCAGCAGTTCGGGTCAACTAGTATCTGGCTACACCTTC; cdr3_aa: CASSSGQLVSGYTF
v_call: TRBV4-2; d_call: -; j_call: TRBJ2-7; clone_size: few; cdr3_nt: TGTGCCAGCAGCCAAGATCACGCGGGCGGATACTACGAGCAGTACTTC; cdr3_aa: CASSQDHAGGYYEQYF
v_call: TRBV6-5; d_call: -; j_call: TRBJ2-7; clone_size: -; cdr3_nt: TGTGCCAGCACCCTGGGCGGCGAGCAGTACTTC; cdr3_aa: CASTLGGEQYF
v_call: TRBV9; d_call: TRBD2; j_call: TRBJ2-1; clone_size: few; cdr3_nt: TGTGCCAGCAGCCCCCGGGGGGGGGGCTCCTACAATGAGCAGTTCTTC; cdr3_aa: CASSPRGGGSYNEQFF
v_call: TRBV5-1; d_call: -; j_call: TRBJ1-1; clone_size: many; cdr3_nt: TGCGCCAGCAGCTCCGTACAGGGTGGTGCTGAAGCTTTCTTT; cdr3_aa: CASSSVQGGAEAFF
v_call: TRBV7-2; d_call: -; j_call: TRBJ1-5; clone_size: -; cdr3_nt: TGTGCCAGCAGCTTAGGGTCCCCAAATCAGCCCCAGCATTTT; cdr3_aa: CASSLGSPNQPQHF
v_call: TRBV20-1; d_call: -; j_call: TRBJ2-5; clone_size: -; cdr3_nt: TGCAGTGCTAGAGAAAGGTTCTGGCAGGGGCTAGAAGAGACCCAGTACTTC; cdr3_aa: CSARERFWQGLEETQYF
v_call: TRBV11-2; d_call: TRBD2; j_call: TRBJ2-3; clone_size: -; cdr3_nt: TGTGCCAGCAACCCGGCGGGGAGGGTAGATACGCAGTATTTT; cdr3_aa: CASNPAGRVDTQYF
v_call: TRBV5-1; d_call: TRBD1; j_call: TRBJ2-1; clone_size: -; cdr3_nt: TGCGCCAGCAGCTTCCGGGACAGGTTATCCTACAATGAGCAGTTCTTC; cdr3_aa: CASSFRDRLSYNEQFF
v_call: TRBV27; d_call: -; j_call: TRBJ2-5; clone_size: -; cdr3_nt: TGTGCCAGCAGCGCCTCATCGACTTGGGGAGTTCAAGAGACCCAGTACTTC; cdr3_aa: CASSASSTWGVQETQYF
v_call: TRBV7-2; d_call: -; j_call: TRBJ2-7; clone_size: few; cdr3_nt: TGTGCCAGCAGCCCATCAGCCCGCTACGAGCAGTACTTC; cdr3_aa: CASSPSARYEQYF
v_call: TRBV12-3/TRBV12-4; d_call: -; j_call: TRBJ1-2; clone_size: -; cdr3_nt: TGTGCCAGCAGTGTATGGGTCGGGGATGGCTACACCTTC; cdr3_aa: CASSVWVGDGYTF
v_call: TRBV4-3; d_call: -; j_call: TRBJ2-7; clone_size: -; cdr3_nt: TGCGCCAGCAGCCAAGAGGGGAGATTAGGGGTGGGACTTGGCGGTTACGAGCAGTACTTC; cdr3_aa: CASSQEGRLGVGLGGYEQYF
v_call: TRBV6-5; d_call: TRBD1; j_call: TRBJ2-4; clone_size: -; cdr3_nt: TGTGCCAGCAGAAACAGGGGCAAAAACATTCAGTACTTC; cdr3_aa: CASRNRGKNIQYF
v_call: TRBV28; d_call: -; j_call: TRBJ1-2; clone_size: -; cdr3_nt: TGTGCCAGTTTTACACTGATGGGTAGCTACACCTTC; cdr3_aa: CASFTLMGSYTF
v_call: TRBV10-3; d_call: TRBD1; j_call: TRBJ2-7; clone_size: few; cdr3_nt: TGTGCCATCAGGCAAACATTAAACAGGGGTCTGCCCTACGAGCAGTACTTC; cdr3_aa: CAIRQTLNRGLPYEQYF
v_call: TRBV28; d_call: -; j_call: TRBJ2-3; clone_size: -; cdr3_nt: TGTGCCAGCAGTTTCCGTAATACGCAGTATTTT; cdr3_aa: CASSFRNTQYF
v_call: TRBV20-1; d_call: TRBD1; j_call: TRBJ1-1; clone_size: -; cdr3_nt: TGCAGTGCCCCGGACAGGCGAGGAACTGAAGCTTTCTTT; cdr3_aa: CSAPDRRGTEAFF
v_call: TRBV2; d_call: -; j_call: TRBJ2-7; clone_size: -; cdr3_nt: TGTGCCAGCAGCGCCCTAATTACGGCGGGGGCTCCCTGCGAGCAGTACTTC; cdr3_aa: CASSALITAGAPCEQYF
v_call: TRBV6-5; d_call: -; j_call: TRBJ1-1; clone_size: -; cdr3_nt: TGTGCCAGCAGTTACTCCCGTGTTGTTTCGGGGGTTAACACTGAAGCTTTCTTT; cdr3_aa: CASSYSRVVSGVNTEAFF
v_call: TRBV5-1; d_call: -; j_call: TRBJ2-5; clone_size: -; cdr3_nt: TGCGCCTGCAGCTTAGCAGACTCTGTTCAAGAGACCCAGTACTTC; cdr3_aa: CACSLADSVQETQYF
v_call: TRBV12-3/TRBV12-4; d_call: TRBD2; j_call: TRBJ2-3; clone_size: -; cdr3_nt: TGTGCCAGCAGTCCGCGGGGGGGCGGGACAGATACGCAGTATTTT; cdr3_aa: CASSPRGGGTDTQYF
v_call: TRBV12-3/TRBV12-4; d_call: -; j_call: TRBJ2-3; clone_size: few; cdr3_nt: TGTGCCAGCAGTTTCCTGGATGGGTCAGATACGCAGTATTTT; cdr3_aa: CASSFLDGSDTQYF
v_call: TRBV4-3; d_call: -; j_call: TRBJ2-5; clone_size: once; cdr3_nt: TGCGCCAGCAGCCGAAAAATGGTCGAGAGCAATGAGCAGTACTTC; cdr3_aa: CASSRKMVESNEQYF
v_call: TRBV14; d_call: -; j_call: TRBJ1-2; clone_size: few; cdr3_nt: TGTGCCAGCAGCCAAGATATGGGGAACTATGGCTACACCTTC; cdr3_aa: CASSQDMGNYGYTF
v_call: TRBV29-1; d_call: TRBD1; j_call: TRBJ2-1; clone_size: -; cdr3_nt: TGCAGCGGAGGACAGGGTGGTATTGGGCAGTTCTTC; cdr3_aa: CSGGQGGIGQFF
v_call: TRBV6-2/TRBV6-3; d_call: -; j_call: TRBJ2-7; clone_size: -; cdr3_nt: TGTGCCAGCAGTCAAATTACTTCCTACGAGCAGTACTTC; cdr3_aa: CASSQITSYEQYF
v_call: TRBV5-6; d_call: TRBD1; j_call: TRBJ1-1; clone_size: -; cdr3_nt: TGTGCCAGCAGCCTTACAGGGGGTCAAGCTTTCTTT; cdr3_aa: CASSLTGGQAFF
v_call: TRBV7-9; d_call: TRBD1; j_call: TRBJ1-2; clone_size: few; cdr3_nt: TGTGCCAGCAGCTCCGAAGGACAGGGCGACTATGGCTACACCTTC; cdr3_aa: CASSSEGQGDYGYTF
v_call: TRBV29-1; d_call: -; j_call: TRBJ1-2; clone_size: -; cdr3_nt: TGCAGCGTTGTACACAGGAACTATGGCTACACCTTC; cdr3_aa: CSVVHRNYGYTF
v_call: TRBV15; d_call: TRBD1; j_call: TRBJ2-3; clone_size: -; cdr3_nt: TGTGCCACCAGCAGAGCACTGAGACAGGGATCAGATACGCAGTATTTT; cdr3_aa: CATSRALRQGSDTQYF
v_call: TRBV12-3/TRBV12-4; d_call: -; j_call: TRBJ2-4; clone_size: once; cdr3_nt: TGTGCCACCCTCAATAATAACATTCAGTACTTC; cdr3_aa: CATLNNNIQYF
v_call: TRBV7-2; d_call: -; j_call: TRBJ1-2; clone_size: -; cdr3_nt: TGTGCCAGCAGCTTGGGGTCCCAGTCCTATGGCTACACCTTC; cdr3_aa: CASSLGSQSYGYTF
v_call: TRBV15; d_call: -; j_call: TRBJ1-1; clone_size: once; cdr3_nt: TGTGCCACCAGCAGAGACCTCGCAGGCGACACTGAAGCTTTCTTT; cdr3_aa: CATSRDLAGDTEAFF
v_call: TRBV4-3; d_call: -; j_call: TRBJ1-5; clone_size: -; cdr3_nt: TGCGCCAGCAGCCAAGATAGGAGAGGGGCAAGGGATCTGCCCCAGCATTTT; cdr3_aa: CASSQDRRGARDLPQHF
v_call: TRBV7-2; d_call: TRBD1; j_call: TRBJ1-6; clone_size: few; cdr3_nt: TGTGCCAGCGGACAGACAGGGGGATTTTCACCCCTCCACTTT; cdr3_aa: CASGQTGGFSPLHF
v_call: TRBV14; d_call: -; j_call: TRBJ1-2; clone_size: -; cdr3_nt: TGTGCCAGCAGCCAATCCCGAGGTGGCTATGGCTACACCTTC; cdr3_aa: CASSQSRGGYGYTF
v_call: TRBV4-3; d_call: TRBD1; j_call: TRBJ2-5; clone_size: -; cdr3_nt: TGCGCCAGCAGCCACTCCTCCTCTCGGCAGGGGGCACCGTCAGAGACCCAGTACTTC; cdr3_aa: CASSHSSSRQGAPSETQYF
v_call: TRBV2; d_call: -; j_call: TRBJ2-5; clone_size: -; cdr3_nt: TGTGCCAGCATCTTCGATGATGAGACCCAGTACTTC; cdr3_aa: CASIFDDETQYF
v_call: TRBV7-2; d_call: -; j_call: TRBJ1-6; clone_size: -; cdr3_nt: TGTGCCAGCAGCTCCACAGTGCGAGGGTCTAATTCACCCCTCCACTTT; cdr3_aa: CASSSTVRGSNSPLHF
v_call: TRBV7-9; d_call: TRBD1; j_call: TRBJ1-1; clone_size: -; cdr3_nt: TGTGCCAGCAGCTTTAACAGGGGGCGGACTGAAGCTTTCTTT; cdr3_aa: CASSFNRGRTEAFF
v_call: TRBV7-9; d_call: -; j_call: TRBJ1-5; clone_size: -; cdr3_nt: TGTGCCAGCAGCTTAAGCCCGGTGGCTATGGGATATAGCAATCAGCCCCAGCATTTT; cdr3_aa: CASSLSPVAMGYSNQPQHF
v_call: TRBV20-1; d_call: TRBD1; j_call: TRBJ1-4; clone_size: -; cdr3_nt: TGCAGCGCAATGACAGGGTTTAATGAAAAACTGTTTTTT; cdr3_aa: CSAMTGFNEKLFF
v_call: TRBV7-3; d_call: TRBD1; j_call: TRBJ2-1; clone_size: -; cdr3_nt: TGTGCCAGCAGCCTAGGGGGCGGTTTTTACAATGAGCAGTTCTTC; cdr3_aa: CASSLGGGFYNEQFF
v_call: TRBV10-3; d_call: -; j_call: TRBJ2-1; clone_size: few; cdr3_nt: TGTGCCATCAGTGAGTACTCCTCGAGCTCCTACAATGAGCAGTTCTTC; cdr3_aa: CAISEYSSSSYNEQFF
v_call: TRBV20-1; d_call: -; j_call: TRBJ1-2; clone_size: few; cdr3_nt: TGCAGTGCTAGAGATAGAGGGTATCGTGGCTACACCTTC; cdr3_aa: CSARDRGYRGYTF
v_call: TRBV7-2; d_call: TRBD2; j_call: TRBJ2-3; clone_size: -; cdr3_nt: TGTGCCAGCAGCCTCCGACTAGCGCTAAGCACAGATACGCAGTATTTT; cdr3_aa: CASSLRLALSTDTQYF
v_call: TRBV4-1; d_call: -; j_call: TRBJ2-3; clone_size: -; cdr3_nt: TGCGCCAGCAGCCAAGGTTCCCCTAGCACAGATACGCAGTATTTT; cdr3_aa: CASSQGSPSTDTQYF
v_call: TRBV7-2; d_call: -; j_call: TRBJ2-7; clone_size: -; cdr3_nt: TGTGCCAGCAGCTTAAACGGGAACTCCTACGAGCAGTACTTC; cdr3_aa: CASSLNGNSYEQYF